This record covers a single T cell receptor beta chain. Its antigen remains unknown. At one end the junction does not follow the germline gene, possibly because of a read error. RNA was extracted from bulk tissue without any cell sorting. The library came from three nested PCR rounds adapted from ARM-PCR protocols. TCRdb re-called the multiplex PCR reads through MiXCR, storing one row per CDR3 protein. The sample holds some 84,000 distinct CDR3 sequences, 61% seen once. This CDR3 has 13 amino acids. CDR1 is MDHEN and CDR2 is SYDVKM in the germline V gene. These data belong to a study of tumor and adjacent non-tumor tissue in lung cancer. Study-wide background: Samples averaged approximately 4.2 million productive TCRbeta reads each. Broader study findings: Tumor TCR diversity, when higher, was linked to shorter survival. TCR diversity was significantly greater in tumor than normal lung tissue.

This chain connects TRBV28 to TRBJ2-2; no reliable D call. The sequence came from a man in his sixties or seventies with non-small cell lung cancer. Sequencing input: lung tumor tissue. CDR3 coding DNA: TGTGCCAGCAGGACCGGAAGCACCTGGGAGCTGTTTTTT. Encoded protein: CASRTGSTWELFF.